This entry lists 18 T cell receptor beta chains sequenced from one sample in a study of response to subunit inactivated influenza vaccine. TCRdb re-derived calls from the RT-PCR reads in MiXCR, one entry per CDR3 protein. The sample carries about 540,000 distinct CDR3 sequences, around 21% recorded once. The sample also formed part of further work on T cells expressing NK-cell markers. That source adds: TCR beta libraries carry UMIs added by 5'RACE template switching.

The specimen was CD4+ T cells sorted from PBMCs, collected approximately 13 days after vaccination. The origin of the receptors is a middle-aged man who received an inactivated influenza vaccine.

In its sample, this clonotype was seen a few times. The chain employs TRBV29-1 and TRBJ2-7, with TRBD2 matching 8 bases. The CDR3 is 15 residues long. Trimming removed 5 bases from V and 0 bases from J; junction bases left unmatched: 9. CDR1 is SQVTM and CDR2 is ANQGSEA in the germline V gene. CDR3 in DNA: TGCAGCGTTCGACCAACTAGCGGACACTCCTACGAGCAGTACTTC. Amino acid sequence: CSVRPTSGHSYEQYF.

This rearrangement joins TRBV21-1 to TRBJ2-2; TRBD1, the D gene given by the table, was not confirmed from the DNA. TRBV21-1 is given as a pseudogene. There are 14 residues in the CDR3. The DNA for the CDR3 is TGTGCCAGCAGCCCCAGGACAGGGGCCGGGGAGCTGTTTTTT. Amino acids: CASSPRTGAGELFF.

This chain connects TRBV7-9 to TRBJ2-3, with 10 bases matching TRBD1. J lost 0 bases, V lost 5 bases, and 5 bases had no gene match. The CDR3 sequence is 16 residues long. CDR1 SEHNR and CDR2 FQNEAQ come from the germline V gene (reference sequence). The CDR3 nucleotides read TGTGCCAGCAGCAAGGGACAGGGGTCTAGCACAGATACGCAGTATTTT. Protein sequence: CASSKGQGSSTDTQYF.

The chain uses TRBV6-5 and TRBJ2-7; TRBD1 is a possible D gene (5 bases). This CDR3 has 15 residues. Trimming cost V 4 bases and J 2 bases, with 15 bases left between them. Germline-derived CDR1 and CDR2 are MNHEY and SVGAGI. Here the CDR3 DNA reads TGTGCCAGCAGTTCCCCCCCGCAGGGCACCTACGAGCAGTACTTC. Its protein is CASSSPPQGTYEQYF.

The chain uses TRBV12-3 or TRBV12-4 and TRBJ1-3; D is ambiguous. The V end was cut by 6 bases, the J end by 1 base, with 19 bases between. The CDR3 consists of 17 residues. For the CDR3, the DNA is TGTGCCAGCAGGCCAAATAGGTGGTCTTCATCTGGAAACACCATATATTTT. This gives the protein CASRPNRWSSSGNTIYF.

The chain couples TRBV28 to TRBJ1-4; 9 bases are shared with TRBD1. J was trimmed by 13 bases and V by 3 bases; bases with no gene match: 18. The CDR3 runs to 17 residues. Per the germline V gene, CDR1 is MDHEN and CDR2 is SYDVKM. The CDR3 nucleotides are TGTGCCAGCAGTTTGGGTACAGGGACAGGGCGGAATGTGGGACTGTTTTTT. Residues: CASSLGTGTGRNVGLFF.

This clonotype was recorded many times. The CDR3 region has the DNA TGCAGCGTGCGAGAGGGCGGACGGAATGAGCAGTTCTTC. This sequence encodes CSVREGGRNEQFF. J is TRBJ2-1 and V is TRBV29-1; D might be TRBD2 (5 bases). Trimming left V 6 bases short and J 7 bases short, with 16 bases between. Germline V gene sequence: CDR1 SQVTM, CDR2 ANQGSEA. The CDR3 has 13 residues.

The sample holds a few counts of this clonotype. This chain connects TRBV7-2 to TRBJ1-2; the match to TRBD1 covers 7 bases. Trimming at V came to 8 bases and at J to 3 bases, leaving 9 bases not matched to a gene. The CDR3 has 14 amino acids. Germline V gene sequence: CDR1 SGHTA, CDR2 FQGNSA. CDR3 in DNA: TGTGCCAGCGGTTTAGGGACAGCATACTATGGCTACACCTTC. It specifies CASGLGTAYYGYTF.

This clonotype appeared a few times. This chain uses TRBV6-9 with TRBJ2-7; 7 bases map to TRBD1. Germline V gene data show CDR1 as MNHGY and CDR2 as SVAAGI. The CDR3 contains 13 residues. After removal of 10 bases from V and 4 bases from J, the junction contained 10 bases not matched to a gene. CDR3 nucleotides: TGTGCCAAACCTCCGGGACAGAATTACGAGCAGTACTTC. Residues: CAKPPGQNYEQYF.

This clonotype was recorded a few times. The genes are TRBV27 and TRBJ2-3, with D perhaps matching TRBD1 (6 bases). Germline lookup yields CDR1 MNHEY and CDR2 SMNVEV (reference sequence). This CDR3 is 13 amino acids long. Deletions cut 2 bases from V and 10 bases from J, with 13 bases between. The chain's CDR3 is CASSLGIQGSQYF. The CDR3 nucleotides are TGTGCCAGCAGTTTAGGTATCCAGGGGTCGCAGTATTTT.

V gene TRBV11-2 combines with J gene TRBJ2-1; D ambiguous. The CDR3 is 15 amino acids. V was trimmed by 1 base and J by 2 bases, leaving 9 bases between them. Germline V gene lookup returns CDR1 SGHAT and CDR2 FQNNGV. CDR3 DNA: TGTGCCAGCAGCTTAGCGGGTTCTACCTACAATGAGCAGTTCTTC. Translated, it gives CASSLAGSTYNEQFF.

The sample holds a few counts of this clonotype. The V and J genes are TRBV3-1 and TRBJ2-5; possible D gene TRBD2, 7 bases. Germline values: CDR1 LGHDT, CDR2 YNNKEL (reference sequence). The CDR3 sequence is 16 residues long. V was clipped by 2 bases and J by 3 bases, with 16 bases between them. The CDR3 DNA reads TGTGCCAGCAGCCAAAGGGGTGCGGGGGACAAAGAGACCCAGTACTTC. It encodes CASSQRGAGDKETQYF.

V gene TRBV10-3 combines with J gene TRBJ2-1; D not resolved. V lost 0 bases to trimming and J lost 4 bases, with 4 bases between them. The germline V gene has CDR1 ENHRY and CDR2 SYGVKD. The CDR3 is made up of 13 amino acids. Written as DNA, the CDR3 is TGTGCCATCAGTGAGTCCGGGTACAATGAGCAGTTCTTC. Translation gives CAISESGYNEQFF.

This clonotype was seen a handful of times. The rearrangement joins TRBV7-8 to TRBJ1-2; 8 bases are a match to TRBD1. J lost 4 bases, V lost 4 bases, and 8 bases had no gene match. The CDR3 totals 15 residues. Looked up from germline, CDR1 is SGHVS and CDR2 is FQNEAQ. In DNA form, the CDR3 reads TGTGCCAGCAGCTCAAATGACAGGGGTATCTATGGCTACACCTTC. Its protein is CASSSNDRGIYGYTF.

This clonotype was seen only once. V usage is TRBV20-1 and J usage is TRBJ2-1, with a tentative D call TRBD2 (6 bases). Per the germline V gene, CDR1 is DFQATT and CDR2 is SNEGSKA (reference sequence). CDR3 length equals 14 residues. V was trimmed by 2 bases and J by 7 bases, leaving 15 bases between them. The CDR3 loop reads CSARPDGGGNEQFF. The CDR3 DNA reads TGCAGTGCTAGACCTGATGGGGGAGGAAATGAGCAGTTCTTC.

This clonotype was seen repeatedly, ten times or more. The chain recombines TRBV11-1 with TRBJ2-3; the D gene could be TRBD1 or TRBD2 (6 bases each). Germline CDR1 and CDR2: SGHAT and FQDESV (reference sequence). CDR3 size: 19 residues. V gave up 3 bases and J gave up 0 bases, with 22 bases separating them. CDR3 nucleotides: TGTGCCAGCAGCTTCCGGGGGCCCTTGGGAGATTATAGCACAGATACGCAGTATTTT. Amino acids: CASSFRGPLGDYSTDTQYF. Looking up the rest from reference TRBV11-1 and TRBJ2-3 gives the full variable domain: EAEVAQSPRYKITEKSQAVAFWCDPISGHATLYWYRQILGQGPELLVQFQDESVVDDSQLPKDRFSAERLKGVDSTLKIQPAELGDSAMYLCASSFRGPLGDYSTDTQYFGPGTRLTVL.

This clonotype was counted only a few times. CDR3 bases: TGTGCCAGCAGCGCGGGACCAAACACCGGGGAGCTGTTTTTT. The encoded protein is CASSAGPNTGELFF. The V gene is TRBV7-2, the J gene TRBJ2-2; weak D call: TRBD2 (6 bases). Germline CDR1 SGHTA, CDR2 FQGNSA. The ends were cut back, 5 bases at V and 2 bases at J, with 9 bases in the middle. This CDR3 has 14 residues.

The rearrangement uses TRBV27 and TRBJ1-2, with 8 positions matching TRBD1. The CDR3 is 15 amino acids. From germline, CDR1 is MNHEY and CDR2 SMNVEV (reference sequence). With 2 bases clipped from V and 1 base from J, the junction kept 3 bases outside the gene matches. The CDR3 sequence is CASSLVDRDNYGYTF. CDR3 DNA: TGTGCCAGCAGTTTAGTGGACAGGGATAACTATGGCTACACCTTC.